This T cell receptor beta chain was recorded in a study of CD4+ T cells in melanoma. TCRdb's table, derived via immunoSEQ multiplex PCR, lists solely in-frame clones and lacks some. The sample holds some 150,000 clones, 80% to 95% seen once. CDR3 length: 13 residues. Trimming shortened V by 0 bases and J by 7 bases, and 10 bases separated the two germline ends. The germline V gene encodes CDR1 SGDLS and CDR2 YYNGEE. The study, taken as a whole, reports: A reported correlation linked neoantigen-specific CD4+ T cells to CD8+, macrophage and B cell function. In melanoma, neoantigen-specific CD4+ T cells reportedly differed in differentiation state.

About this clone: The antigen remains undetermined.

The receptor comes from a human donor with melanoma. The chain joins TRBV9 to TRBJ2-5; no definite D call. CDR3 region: CASSVEGGRTQYF. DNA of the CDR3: TGTGCCAGCAGCGTAGAGGGTGGACGGACCCAGTACTTC.